Listed below are T cell receptor beta chains from one sample, sequenced in a study of memory CD4+ T cells and cytomegalovirus serostatus. Data came from immunoSEQ multiplex PCR; TCRdb stores just in-frame clones and leaves some out. The sample contains under 35,000 clones, 65% to 80% of which appear only once. The sequenced sample consisted of memory CD4+ T cells from blood. Every receptor here comes from an adult in good health and CMV-seronegative. Some clones in this sample may be carry-over from other donors' samples. Both conserved end residues are part of each CDR3. A D gene is named only where the DNA matches it firmly. Only some rows state a clone size, as once, few, many or a class for expanded clones.

V gene	clone size	J gene	D gene	CDR3 length	CDR3 protein	CDR3 DNA
TRBV5-6	once	TRBJ1-6	.	16	CASSFRGGDSDSPLHF	TGTGCCAGCAGCTTTAGAGGAGGGGACTCCGATTCACCCCTCCACTTT
TRBV4-2	.	TRBJ1-1	TRBD1	16	CASSQDDSWDRGRTFF	TGTGCCAGCAGCCAAGATGATTCATGGGACAGGGGTAGAACTTTCTTT
TRBV27	few	TRBJ2-7	.	14	CASRPAGWNDEQYF	TGTGCCAGCAGACCCGCGGGGTGGAACGACGAGCAGTACTTC
TRBV7-2	.	TRBJ2-7	TRBD1	17	CASSLVGGGQGSYEQYF	TGTGCCAGCAGCTTAGTTGGAGGAGGACAGGGATCCTACGAGCAGTACTTC
TRBV7-9	.	TRBJ1-4	.	14	CASSLGQVNEKLFF	TGTGCCAGCAGCTTGGGTCAGGTTAATGAAAAACTGTTTTTT
TRBV7-2	.	TRBJ2-7	TRBD1	15	CASSSSGTGVNEQYF	TGTGCCAGCAGCTCCTCCGGGACAGGGGTCAACGAGCAGTACTTC
TRBV29-1	.	TRBJ1-2	.	12	CSVSSDRVGYTF	TGCAGCGTTAGCTCGGATAGGGTTGGCTACACCTTC
TRBV9	.	TRBJ2-3	.	13	CASSVGGTDTQYF	TGTGCCAGCAGCGTAGGCGGGACAGATACGCAGTATTTT
TRBV2	.	TRBJ2-3	.	12	CASSVGPDTQYF	TGTGCCAGCAGTGTTGGGCCAGATACGCAGTATTTT
TRBV5-1	.	TRBJ2-1	TRBD1	15	CASSPRQGAGNEQFF	TGCGCCAGCAGCCCTAGACAGGGGGCGGGCAATGAGCAGTTCTTC
TRBV27	.	TRBJ1-4	.	14	CASSFRGGREKLFF	TGTGCCAGCAGTTTCCGCGGGGGGAGAGAAAAACTGTTTTTT
TRBV19	few	TRBJ1-1	.	13	CASSITLLTEAFF	TGTGCCAGTAGTATCACATTACTGACTGAAGCTTTCTTT
TRBV7-9	.	TRBJ1-2	.	15	CASSMGGGLLRGYTF	TGTGCCAGTAGTATGGGCGGCGGACTTCTCAGGGGCTACACCTTC
TRBV2	.	TRBJ1-5	.	13	CASSSFANQPQHF	TGTGCCAGCAGTTCCTTTGCTAACCAGCCCCAGCATTTT
TRBV28	.	TRBJ2-1	TRBD1	18	CASSSITNRGRGHNEQFF	TGTGCCAGCAGTTCCATAACCAACAGGGGGCGCGGGCACAATGAGCAGTTCTTC
TRBV6-5	.	TRBJ2-7	TRBD1	14	CASSYSEGQGVQYF	TGTGCCAGCAGTTACTCGGAGGGACAGGGGGTGCAGTACTTC
TRBV5-6	.	TRBJ2-2	.	17	CASSFPAVSSNTGELFF	TGTGCCAGCAGCTTCCCCGCCGTTTCATCGAACACCGGGGAGCTGTTTTTT
TRBV7-2	.	TRBJ1-1	TRBD1	14	CASSSGQVGTEAFF	TGTGCCAGCAGCTCAGGACAGGTGGGCACTGAAGCTTTCTTT
TRBV7-3	.	TRBJ1-1	.	15	CASSLSGVGNTEAFF	TGTGCCAGCAGCTTATCAGGGGTCGGGAACACTGAAGCTTTCTTT
TRBV19	.	TRBJ1-5	.	13	CASSMAGQQPQHF	TGTGCCAGTAGTATGGCGGGGCAACAGCCCCAGCATTTT
TRBV9	.	TRBJ2-7	TRBD2	15	CASSSGLAALGEQYF	TGTGCCAGCAGCTCGGGACTAGCGGCCTTGGGGGAGCAGTACTTC
TRBV5-3	.	TRBJ2-2	.	16	CARSLGMMCQTGELFF	TGTGCCAGAAGCTTGGGGATGATGTGTCAGACCGGGGAGCTGTTTTTT
TRBV18	.	TRBJ2-4	.	13	CASSPNGGITQYF	TGTGCCAGCTCACCAAATGGTGGAATCACTCAGTACTTC
TRBV5-1	few	TRBJ1-1	.	15	CASSLGAGMNTEAFF	TGCGCCAGCAGCTTGGGGGCAGGCATGAACACTGAAGCTTTCTTT
TRBV7-9	.	TRBJ1-4	.	13	CASSPPGSEKLFF	TGTGCCAGCAGCCCCCCGGGGAGTGAAAAACTGTTTTTT
TRBV7-3	.	TRBJ2-3	.	13	CASGKGHTDTQYF	TGTGCCAGCGGAAAGGGACACACAGATACGCAGTATTTT
TRBV7-9	.	TRBJ2-5	.	16	CASSLDSPLELETQYF	TGTGCCAGCAGCTTAGATTCCCCGTTGGAGTTGGAGACCCAGTACTTC
TRBV11-3	.	TRBJ2-7	.	15	CASSRSPGAGYEQYF	TGTGCCAGCAGCAGAAGCCCGGGGGCAGGCTACGAGCAGTACTTC
TRBV28	.	TRBJ1-5	.	17	CASSLRRGLQNHQPQHF	TGTGCCAGCAGTTTAAGAAGGGGACTGCAGAATCATCAGCCCCAGCATTTT
TRBV30	.	TRBJ1-6	.	12	CAWTTLGTPLHF	TGTGCCTGGACCACCTTGGGAACACCCCTCCACTTT
TRBV29-1	.	TRBJ2-1	TRBD2	15	CSVEIMASGYNEQFF	TGCAGCGTTGAAATTATGGCTAGCGGGTACAATGAGCAGTTCTTC
TRBV7-2	.	TRBJ1-2	.	15	CASSLATTGLVGYTF	TGTGCCAGCAGTTTAGCTACGACAGGCCTCGTTGGCTACACCTTC
TRBV6-6	.	TRBJ2-7	.	14	CASSRRDLSYEQYF	TGTGCCAGCAGTAGAAGGGACCTTTCCTACGAGCAGTACTTC
TRBV16	.	TRBJ1-2	.	11	CASSQSLGYTF	TGTGCCAGCAGCCAATCCCTTGGCTACACCTTC
TRBV11-2	.	TRBJ2-7	.	15	CASSLDFGAGYEQYF	TGTGCCAGCAGCTTAGATTTCGGGGCTGGCTACGAGCAGTACTTC
TRBV29-1	.	TRBJ2-7	TRBD1	10	CSVVGQGQYF	TGCAGCGTTGTTGGACAGGGTCAGTACTTC
TRBV20-1	.	TRBJ1-2	.	11	CSARGDVGYTF	TGCAGTGCTAGAGGGGATGTTGGCTACACCTTC
TRBV7-2	.	TRBJ1-4	.	16	CASSTDRIATNEKLFF	TGTGCCAGCAGCACCGACAGGATCGCAACTAATGAAAAACTGTTTTTT
TRBV15	.	TRBJ1-6	.	14	CATSRARINSPLHF	TGTGCCACCAGCAGAGCGCGGATCAATTCACCCCTCCACTTT
TRBV2	.	TRBJ1-6	TRBD1	16	CASRRGQGVNNSPLHF	TGTGCCAGCAGAAGGGGGCAGGGAGTAAATAATTCACCCCTCCACTTT
TRBV27	once	TRBJ1-4	.	13	CASSRGKYEKLFF	TGTGCCAGCTCAAGGGGCAAATACGAAAAACTGTTTTTT
TRBV5-1	.	TRBJ2-3	.	15	CASSLAQTPGDTQYF	TGCGCCAGCAGCTTGGCCCAGACCCCGGGGGATACGCAGTATTTT
TRBV7-9	.	TRBJ1-5	.	14	CASGLGNGDQPQHF	TGTGCCAGCGGTTTGGGTAACGGGGATCAGCCCCAGCATTTT
TRBV5-1	.	TRBJ2-2	.	12	CASSSNTGELFF	TGCGCCAGCAGCTCAAACACCGGGGAGCTGTTTTTT
TRBV7-9	few	TRBJ1-1	.	15	CASSLTDSVYTEAFF	TGTGCCAGCAGCTTAACGGACAGTGTTTACACTGAAGCTTTCTTT
TRBV28	few	TRBJ1-1	TRBD1	12	CAIRTGRTEAFF	TGTGCCATCCGGACAGGGAGGACTGAAGCTTTCTTT
TRBV12-5	.	TRBJ2-3	.	17	CASGLVVSTPSTDTQYF	TGTGCTAGTGGTTTGGTGGTCTCCACCCCCAGCACAGATACGCAGTATTTT
TRBV5-1	.	TRBJ2-7	TRBD1	14	CASSLQGAPYEQYF	TGCGCCAGCAGCTTACAGGGGGCTCCCTACGAGCAGTACTTC
TRBV4-2	.	TRBJ2-2	.	14	CASSPQAPAGELFF	TGTGCCAGCAGCCCACAGGCCCCCGCCGGGGAGCTGTTTTTT
TRBV28	few	TRBJ2-7	.	15	CASSFAGQMSYEQYF	TGTGCCAGCAGTTTCGCGGGACAAATGTCCTACGAGCAGTACTTC
TRBV11-2	.	TRBJ2-1	.	14	CASSLGGGYNEQFF	TGTGCCAGCAGCTTAGGGGGCGGCTACAATGAGCAGTTCTTC
TRBV28	.	TRBJ1-5	.	11	CASRSNQPQHF	TGTGCCAGCAGGTCAAATCAGCCCCAGCATTTT
TRBV6-5	.	TRBJ2-7	.	13	CASSQPGLYEQYF	TGTGCCAGCAGTCAACCCGGGCTCTACGAGCAGTACTTC
TRBV6-5	.	TRBJ1-1	.	15	CASSPFPGMNTEAFF	TGTGCCAGCAGTCCTTTCCCCGGTATGAACACTGAAGCTTTCTTT
TRBV6-6	.	TRBJ1-3	.	15	CASRPYSDTGNTIYF	TGTGCCAGCAGGCCCTACAGTGATACGGGAAACACCATATATTTT